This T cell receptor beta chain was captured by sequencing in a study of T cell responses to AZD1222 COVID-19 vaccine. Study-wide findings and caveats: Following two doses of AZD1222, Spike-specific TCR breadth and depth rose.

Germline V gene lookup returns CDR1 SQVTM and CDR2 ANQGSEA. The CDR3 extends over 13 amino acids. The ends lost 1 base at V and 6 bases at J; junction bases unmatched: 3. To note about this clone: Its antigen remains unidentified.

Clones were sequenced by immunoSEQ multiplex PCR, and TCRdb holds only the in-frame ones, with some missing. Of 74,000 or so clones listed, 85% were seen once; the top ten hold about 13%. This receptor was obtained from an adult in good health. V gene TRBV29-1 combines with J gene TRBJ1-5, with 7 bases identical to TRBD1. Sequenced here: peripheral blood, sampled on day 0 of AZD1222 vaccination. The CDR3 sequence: CSVEAGGGQPQHF. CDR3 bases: TGCAGCGTTGAAGCAGGGGGAGGTCAGCCCCAGCATTTT.